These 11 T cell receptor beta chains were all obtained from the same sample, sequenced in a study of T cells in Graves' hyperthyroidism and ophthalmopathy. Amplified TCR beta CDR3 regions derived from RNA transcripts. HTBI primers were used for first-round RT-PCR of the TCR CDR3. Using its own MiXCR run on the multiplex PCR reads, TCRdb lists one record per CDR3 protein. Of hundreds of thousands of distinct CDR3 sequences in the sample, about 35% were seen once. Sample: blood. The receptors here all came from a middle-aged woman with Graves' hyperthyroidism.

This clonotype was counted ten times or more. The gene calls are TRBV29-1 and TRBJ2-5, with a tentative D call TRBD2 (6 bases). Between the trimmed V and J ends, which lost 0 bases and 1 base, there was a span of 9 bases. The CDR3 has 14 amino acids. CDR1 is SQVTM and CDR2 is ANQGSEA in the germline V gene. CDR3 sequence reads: CSVEDRGIQETQYF. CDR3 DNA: TGCAGCGTTGAAGATCGGGGGATCCAAGAGACCCAGTACTTC.

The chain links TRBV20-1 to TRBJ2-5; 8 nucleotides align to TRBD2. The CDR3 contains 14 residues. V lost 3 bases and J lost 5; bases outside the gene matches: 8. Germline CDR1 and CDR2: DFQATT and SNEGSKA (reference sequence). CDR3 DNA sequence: TGCAGTGCTAGTCGGCCGGGGGGGCGGGAGACCCAGTACTTC. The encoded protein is CSASRPGGRETQYF.

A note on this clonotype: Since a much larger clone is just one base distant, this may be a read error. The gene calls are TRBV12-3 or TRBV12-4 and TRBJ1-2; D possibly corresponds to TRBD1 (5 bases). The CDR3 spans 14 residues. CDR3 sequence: CVSSPSGQGGGYTF. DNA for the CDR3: TGTGTCAGCAGTCCGTCAGGGCAGGGAGGAGGCTACACCTTC.

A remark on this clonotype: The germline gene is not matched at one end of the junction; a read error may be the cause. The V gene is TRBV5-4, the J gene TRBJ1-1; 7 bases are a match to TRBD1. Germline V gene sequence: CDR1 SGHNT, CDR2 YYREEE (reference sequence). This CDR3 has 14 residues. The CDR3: CASSPYRGNTETFF. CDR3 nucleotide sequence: TGTGCCAGCAGCCCTTACAGGGGTAACACTGAAACTTTCTTT.

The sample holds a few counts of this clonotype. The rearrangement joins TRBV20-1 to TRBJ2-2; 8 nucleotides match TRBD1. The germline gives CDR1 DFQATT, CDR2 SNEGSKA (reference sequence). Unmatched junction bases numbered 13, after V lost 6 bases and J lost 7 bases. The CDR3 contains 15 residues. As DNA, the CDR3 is TGCAGTGCACCAGCCCCGGGACAGGCTTACGGGGAGCTGTTTTTT. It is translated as CSAPAPGQAYGELFF.

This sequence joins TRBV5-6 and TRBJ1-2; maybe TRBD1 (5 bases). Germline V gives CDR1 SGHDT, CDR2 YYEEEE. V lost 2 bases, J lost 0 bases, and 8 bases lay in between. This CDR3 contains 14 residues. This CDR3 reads CASSFTGANYGYTF. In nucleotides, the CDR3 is TGTGCCAGCAGCTTCACGGGGGCTAACTATGGCTACACCTTC.

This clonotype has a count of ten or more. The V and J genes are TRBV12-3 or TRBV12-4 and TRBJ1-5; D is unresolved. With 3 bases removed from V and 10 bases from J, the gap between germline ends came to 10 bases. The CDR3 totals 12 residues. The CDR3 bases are TGTGCCAGCAGTTTTGAGGGCACCCCCCAGCATTTT. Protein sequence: CASSFEGTPQHF.

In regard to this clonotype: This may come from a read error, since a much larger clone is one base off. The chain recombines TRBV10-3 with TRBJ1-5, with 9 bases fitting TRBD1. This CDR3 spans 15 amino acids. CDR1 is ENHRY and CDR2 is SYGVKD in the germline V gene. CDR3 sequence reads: CAIRGTGGAGQLQHF. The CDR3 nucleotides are TGTGCCATCAGGGGTACAGGGGGCGCGGGTCAGCTCCAGCATTTT.

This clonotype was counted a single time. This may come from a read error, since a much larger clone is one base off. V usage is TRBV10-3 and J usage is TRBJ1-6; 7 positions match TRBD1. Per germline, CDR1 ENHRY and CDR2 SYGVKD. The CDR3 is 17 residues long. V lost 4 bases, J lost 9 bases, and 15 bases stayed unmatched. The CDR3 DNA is TGTGCCATCAGTGCCCAACAGGGGTTCTTAGAGAGTTCACCCCTCCACTTT. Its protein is CAISAQQGFLESSPLHF.

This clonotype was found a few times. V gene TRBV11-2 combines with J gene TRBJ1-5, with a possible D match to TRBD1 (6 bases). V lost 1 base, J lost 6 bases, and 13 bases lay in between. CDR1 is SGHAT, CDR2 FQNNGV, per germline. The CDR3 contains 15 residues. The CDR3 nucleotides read TGTGCCAGCAGCTTAGGTCAGGGGTTAGGTCAGCCCCAGCATTTT. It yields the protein CASSLGQGLGQPQHF.

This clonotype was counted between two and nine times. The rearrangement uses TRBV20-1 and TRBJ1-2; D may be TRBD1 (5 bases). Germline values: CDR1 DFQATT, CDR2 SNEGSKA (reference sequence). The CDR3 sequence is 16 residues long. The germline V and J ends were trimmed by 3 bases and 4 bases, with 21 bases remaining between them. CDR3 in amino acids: CSASREVGPLPYGYTF. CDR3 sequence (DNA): TGCAGTGCTAGTCGGGAAGTGGGACCTCTCCCCTATGGCTACACCTTC.